This TCR beta chain was retrieved from a study of glioma-infiltrating T cells after dendritic cell vaccination. Study-wide background: Patients had newly diagnosed or recurrent glioblastoma and received dendritic cell vaccines. Patients received autologous tumor lysate-pulsed dendritic cell vaccination between about 2003 and 2013.

The PCR used 60 V beta and 13 J beta primers. Libraries were prepared by immunoSEQ multiplex PCR; TCRdb keeps only in-frame clonotypes and omits some of them. The repertoire includes tens of thousands of clones, 85% to 90% of them detected once, and around 2.9% sits in the top ten. Before vaccination, two weeks after the third vaccination, and at progression, PBMC were collected. Germline V gene sequence: CDR1 SNHLY, CDR2 FYNNEI. CDR3 size: 14 residues. V lost 5 bases and J 6 bases, leaving 16 bases between the germline ends. The input for sequencing was blood, taken before dendritic cell vaccination. The source is a human donor with glioblastoma. This chain uses TRBV2 with TRBJ1-1; D might be TRBD1 (5 bases). The chain's CDR3 is CASSPWGGEAEAFF. The CDR3 DNA reads as TGTGCCAGCAGTCCCTGGGGGGGGGAAGCTGAAGCTTTCTTT.